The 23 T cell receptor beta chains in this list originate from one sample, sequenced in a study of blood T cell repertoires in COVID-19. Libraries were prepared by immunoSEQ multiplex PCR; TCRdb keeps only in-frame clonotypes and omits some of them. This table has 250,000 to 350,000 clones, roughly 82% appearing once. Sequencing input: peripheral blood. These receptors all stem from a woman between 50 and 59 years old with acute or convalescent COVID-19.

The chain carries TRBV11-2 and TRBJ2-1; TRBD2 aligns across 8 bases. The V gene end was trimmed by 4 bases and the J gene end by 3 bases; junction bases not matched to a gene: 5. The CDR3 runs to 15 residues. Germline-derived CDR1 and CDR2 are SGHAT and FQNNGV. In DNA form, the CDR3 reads TGTGCCAGCAGCTCAAGCGGGAGCTACTACAATGAGCAGTTCTTC. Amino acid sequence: CASSSSGSYYNEQFF.

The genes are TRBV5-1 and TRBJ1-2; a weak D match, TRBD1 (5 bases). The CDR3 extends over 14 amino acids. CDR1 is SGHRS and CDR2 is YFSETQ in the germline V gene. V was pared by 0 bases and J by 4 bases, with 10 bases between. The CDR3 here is CASSLVEGIYGYTF. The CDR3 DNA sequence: TGCGCCAGCAGCTTGGTGGAGGGGATCTATGGCTACACCTTC.

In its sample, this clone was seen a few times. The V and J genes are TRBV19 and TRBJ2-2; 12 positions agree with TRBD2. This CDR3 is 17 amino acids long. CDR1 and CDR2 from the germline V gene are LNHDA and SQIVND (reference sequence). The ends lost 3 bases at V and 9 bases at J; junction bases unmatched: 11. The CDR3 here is CASSMLAGGLSPRELFF. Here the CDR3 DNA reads TGTGCCAGTAGTATGCTAGCGGGAGGGCTAAGTCCCCGGGAGCTGTTTTTT.

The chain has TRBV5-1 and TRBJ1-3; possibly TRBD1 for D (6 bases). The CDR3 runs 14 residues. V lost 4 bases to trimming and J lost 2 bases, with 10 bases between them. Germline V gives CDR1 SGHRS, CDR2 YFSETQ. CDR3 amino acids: CASSEQGTGNTIYF. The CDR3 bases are TGCGCCAGCAGCGAACAGGGAACTGGAAACACCATATATTTT.

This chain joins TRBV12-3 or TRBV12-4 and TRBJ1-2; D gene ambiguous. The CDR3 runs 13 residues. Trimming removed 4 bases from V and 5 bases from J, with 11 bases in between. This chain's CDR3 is CASSSDPPYGYTF. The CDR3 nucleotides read TGTGCCAGCAGTTCAGATCCTCCTTATGGCTACACCTTC.

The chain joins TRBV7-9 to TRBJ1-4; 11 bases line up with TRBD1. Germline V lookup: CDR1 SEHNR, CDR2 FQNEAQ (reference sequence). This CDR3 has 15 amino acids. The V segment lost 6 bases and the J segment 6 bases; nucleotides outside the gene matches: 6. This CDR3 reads CASSHRTGGDEKLFF. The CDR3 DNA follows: TGTGCCAGCAGTCACAGGACAGGGGGCGATGAAAAACTGTTTTTT. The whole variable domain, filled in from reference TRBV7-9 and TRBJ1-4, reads DTGVSQNPRHKITKRGQNVTFRCDPISEHNRLYWYRQTLGQGPEFLTYFQNEAQLEKSRLLSDRFSAERPKGSFSTLEIQRTEQGDSAMYLCASSHRTGGDEKLFFGSGTQLSVL.

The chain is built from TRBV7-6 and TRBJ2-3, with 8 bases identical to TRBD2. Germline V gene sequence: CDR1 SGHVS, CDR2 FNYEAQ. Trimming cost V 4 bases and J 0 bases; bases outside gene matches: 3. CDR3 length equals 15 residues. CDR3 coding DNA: TGTGCCAGCAGCTCAGCGGGAGTAAGCACAGATACGCAGTATTTT. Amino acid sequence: CASSSAGVSTDTQYF.

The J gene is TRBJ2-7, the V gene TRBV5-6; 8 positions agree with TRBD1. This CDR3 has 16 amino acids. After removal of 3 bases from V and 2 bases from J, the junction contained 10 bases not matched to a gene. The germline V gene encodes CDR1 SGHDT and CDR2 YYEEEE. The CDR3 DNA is TGTGCCAGCAGCTCCTATGGACAGGGTAGGGCCTACGAGCAGTACTTC. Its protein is CASSSYGQGRAYEQYF.

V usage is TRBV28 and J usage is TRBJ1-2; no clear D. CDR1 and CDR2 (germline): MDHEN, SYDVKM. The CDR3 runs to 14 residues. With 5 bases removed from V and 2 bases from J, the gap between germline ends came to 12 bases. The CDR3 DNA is TGTGCCAGCAGTCCAGGCTCCCTAAACTATGGCTACACCTTC. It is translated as CASSPGSLNYGYTF.

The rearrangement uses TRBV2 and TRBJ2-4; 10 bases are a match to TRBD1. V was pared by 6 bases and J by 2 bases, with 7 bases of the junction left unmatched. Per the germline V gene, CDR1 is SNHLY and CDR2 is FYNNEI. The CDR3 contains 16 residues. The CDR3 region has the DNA TGTGCCAGCAGACAGACAGGGGGCTTGACCAAAAACATTCAGTACTTC. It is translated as CASRQTGGLTKNIQYF.

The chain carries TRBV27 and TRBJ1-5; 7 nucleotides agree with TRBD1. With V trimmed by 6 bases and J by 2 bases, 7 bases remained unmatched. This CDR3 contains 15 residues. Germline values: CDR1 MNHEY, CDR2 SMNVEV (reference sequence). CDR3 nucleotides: TGTGCCAGCAGCAAAACAGGGGCGGGCAATCAGCCCCAGCATTTT. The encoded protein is CASSKTGAGNQPQHF.

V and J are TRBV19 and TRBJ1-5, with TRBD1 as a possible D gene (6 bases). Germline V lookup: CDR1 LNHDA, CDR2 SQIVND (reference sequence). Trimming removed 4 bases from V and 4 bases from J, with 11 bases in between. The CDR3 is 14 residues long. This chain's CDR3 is CASSRNRENQPQHF. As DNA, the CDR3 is TGTGCCAGTAGTAGGAACAGGGAAAATCAGCCCCAGCATTTT.

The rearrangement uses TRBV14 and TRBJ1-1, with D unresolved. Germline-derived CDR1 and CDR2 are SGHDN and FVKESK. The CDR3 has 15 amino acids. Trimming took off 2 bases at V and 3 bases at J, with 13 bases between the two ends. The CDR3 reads CASSQNPAGHTEAFF. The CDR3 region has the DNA TGTGCCAGCAGCCAAAACCCCGCTGGGCACACTGAAGCTTTCTTT.

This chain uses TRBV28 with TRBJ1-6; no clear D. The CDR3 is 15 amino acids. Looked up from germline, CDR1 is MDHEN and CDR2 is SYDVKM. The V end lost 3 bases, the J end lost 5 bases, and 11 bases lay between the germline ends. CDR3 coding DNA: TGTGCCAGCAGTTTGTCGAGGCGGCATAATTCACCCCTCCACTTT. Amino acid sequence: CASSLSRRHNSPLHF.

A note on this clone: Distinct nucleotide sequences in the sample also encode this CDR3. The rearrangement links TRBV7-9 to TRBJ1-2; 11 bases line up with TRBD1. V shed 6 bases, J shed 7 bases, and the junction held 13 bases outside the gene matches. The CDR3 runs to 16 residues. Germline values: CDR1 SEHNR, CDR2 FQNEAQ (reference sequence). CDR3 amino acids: CASSAGRTGGRGGYTF. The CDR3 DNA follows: TGTGCCAGCAGTGCGGGAAGGACAGGGGGCCGGGGTGGCTACACCTTC.

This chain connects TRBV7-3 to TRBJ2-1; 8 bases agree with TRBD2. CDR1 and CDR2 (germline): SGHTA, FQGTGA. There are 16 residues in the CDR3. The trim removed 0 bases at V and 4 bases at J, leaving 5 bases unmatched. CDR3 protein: CASSLTSGRDYNEQFF. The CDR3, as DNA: TGTGCCAGCAGCTTAACGTCCGGGAGGGATTACAATGAGCAGTTCTTC.

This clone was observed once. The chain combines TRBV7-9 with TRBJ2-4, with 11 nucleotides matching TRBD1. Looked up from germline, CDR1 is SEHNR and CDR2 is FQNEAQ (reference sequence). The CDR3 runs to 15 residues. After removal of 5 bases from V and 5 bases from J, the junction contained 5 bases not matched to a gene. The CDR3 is CASSPWTGGENIQYF. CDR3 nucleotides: TGTGCCAGCAGCCCTTGGACAGGGGGCGAAAACATTCAGTACTTC.

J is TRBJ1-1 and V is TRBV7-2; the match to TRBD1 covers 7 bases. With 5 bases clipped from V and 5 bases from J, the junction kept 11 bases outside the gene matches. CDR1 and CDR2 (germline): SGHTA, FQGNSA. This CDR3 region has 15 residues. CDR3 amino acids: CASSPRQGGRTEAFF. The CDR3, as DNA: TGTGCCAGCAGCCCCAGGCAGGGGGGTCGTACTGAAGCTTTCTTT.

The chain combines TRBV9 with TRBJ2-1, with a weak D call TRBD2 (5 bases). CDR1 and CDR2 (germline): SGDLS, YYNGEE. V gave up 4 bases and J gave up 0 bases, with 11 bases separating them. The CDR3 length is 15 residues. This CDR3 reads CASSPLGSSYNEQFF. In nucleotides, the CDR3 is TGTGCCAGCAGCCCGTTGGGGAGCTCCTACAATGAGCAGTTCTTC.

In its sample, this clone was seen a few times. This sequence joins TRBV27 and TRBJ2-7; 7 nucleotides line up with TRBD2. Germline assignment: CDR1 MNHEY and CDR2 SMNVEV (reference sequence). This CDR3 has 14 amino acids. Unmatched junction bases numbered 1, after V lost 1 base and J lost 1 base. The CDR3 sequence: CASSLYGGSYEQYF. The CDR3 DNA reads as TGTGCCAGCAGTTTATACGGGGGGTCCTACGAGCAGTACTTC.

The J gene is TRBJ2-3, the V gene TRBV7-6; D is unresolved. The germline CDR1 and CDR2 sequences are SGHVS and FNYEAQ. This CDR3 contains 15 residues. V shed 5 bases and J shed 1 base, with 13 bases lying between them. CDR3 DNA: TGTGCCAGCAGCCTCCGACCCGCGGGCACAGATACGCAGTATTTT. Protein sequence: CASSLRPAGTDTQYF.

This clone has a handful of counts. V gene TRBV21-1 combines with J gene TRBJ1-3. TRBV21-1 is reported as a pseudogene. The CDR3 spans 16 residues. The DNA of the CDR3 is TGTGCCAGCAGCAAAGTCGGGGGGCCCACTGGAAACACCATATATTTT. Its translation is CASSKVGGPTGNTIYF.

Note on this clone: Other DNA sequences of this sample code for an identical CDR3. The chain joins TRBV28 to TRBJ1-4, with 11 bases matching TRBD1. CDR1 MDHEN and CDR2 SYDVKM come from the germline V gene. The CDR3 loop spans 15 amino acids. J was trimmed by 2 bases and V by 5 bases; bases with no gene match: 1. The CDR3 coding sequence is TGTGCCAGCAGTGGACAGGGGGCGACTAATGAAAAACTGTTTTTT. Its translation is CASSGQGATNEKLFF.